The clone carrying this T cell receptor beta chain was seen at least ten times. This sample includes further DNA sequences coding for the same CDR3. This sample is part of a study of metastatic and nonmetastatic thyroid tumors. Patients had received no treatment of any kind before thyroid surgery. CDR1 is DFQATT and CDR2 is SNEGSKA in the germline V gene (reference sequence). With 0 bases removed from V and 9 bases from J, the gap between germline ends came to 24 bases. This CDR3 has 17 amino acids. TCRdb re-called the PCR reads with MiXCR. The sample holds about 25,000 clones, around 20% seen once. This chain connects TRBV20-1 to TRBJ2-1; perhaps TRBD2 as D (6 bases). Sequencing was performed on blood. The sequence came from a male donor with papillary thyroid cancer or a benign thyroid nodule (not recorded which). Some clones in this sample may be carry-over from other donors' samples. CDR3 residues: CSARDLRAGSIEGEQFF. DNA of the CDR3: TGCAGTGCTAGAGATCTCCGAGCGGGCTCTATTGAGGGTGAGCAGTTCTTC.